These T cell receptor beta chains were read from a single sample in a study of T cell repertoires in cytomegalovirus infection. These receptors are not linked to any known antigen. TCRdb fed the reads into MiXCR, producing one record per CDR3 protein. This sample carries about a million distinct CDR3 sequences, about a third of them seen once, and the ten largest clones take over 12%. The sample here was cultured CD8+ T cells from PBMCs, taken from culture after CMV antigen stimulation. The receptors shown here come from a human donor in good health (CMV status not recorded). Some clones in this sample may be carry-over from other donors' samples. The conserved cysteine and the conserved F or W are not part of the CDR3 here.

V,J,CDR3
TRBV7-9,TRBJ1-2,ASSDPAGARAYGYT
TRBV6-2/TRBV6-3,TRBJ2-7,ASNHKGGLELDYEQY
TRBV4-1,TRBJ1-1,ASSQTGPNTEAF
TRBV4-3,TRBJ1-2,ASSPGHNYGYT
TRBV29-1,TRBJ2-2,SVGWLGPTGELF
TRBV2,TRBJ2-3,ASRDILQDTPTDTQY
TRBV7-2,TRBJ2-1,ASSLTLPVGEKDNEQF
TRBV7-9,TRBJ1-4,ASRTGGEDEKLF
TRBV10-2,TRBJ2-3,ASSETRRADTQY
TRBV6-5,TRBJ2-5,ASLSTLVSWETQY
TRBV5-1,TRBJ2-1,ASSLWSGRGDEQF
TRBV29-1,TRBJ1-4,SVPGYTNEKLF
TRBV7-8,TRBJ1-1,ASSLGTTGFAEAF
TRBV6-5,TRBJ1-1,ASSLTGQRNTEAF